A single sample gave rise to the 27 T cell receptor beta chains below, sequenced in a study of blood T cells in healthy people across ages. PCR was performed a second time for about 7 to 12 cycles using a sample-barcoded 5' primer and a J-beta primer mix. Via MiXCR, TCRdb re-called the 5' RACE reads, giving one row per CDR3 protein. The sample has 1.5 million to 2 million distinct CDR3 sequences, about 39% seen once. Material: blood. These receptor sequences come from a human donor in good health.

V gene TRBV15 combines with J gene TRBJ2-2; TRBD1 matches at 7 bases. This CDR3 spans 18 amino acids. Germline lookup yields CDR1 LNHNV and CDR2 YYDKDF (reference sequence). V trimming: 0 bases; J trimming: 0 bases; junction bases outside the gene matches: 7. CDR3 protein: CATSRELFQGANTGELFF. The CDR3 DNA sequence: TGTGCCACCAGCAGAGAATTATTCCAGGGGGCGAACACCGGGGAGCTGTTTTTT.

The genes are TRBV7-9 and TRBJ1-2; possibly TRBD1 for D (6 bases). Germline V gives CDR1 SEHNR, CDR2 FQNEAQ (reference sequence). The V and J ends lost 1 base and 13 bases respectively, with 13 bases between them. CDR3 length: 12 residues. The CDR3 is CASSLDREEATF. The DNA of the CDR3 is TGTGCCAGCAGCTTAGACAGGGAGGAGGCCACCTTC.

The chain recombines TRBV6-6 with TRBJ2-7, with D perhaps TRBD2 (6 bases). The V end lost 6 bases, the J end lost 0 bases, and 21 bases lay between the germline ends. Germline loops: CDR1 MNHNY, CDR2 SVGAGI (reference sequence). The CDR3 is 17 residues long. The CDR3 bases are TGTGCCAGCAGCCAGACATGGGCGGGAAGGAGCTCCTACGAGCAGTACTTC. Translated, it gives CASSQTWAGRSSYEQYF.

This clonotype was found a few times. The CDR3 sequence is CASTTGNYNEQFF. CDR3 coding DNA: TGTGCCAGCACCACGGGAAACTACAATGAGCAGTTCTTC. V and J are TRBV7-2 and TRBJ2-1; the D gene is possibly TRBD2 (5 bases). Germline loops: CDR1 SGHTA, CDR2 FQGNSA. V lost 7 bases and J lost 3, with 10 bases in between. The CDR3 runs to 13 residues. The full variable domain, its missing parts supplied by reference TRBV7-2 and TRBJ2-1, is GAGVSQSPSNKVTEKGKDVELRCDPISGHTALYWYRQSLGQGLEFLIYFQGNSAPDKSGLPSDRFSAERTGGSVSTLTIQRTQQEDSAVYLCASTTGNYNEQFFGPGTRLTVL.

The chain combines TRBV20-1 with TRBJ2-5; 8 bases line up with TRBD2. Germline V lookup: CDR1 DFQATT, CDR2 SNEGSKA (reference sequence). J was trimmed by 12 bases and V by 1 base; bases with no gene match: 10. CDR3 length: 13 amino acids. CDR3 sequence (DNA): TGCAGTGCTAGAGGCCCCACCGGGACTAGGAAGTACTTC. This encodes CSARGPTGTRKYF.

J is TRBJ2-7 and V is TRBV10-3, with TRBD2 matching 9 bases. CDR1 is ENHRY and CDR2 is SYGVKD in the germline V gene. The CDR3 spans 17 residues. V gave up 3 bases and J gave up 0 bases; unmatched junction bases: 9. CDR3 bases: TGTGCCATCAGTGACGGCAGCGGGGGGCGCCGCTCCTACGAGCAGTACTTC. It codes for CAISDGSGGRRSYEQYF.

V and J are TRBV20-1 and TRBJ2-1; 16 bases line up with TRBD2. CDR1 and CDR2 from the germline V gene are DFQATT and SNEGSKA (reference sequence). This CDR3 comprises 17 residues. V gave up 2 bases and J gave up 10 bases; unmatched junction bases: 11. In DNA form, the CDR3 reads TGCAGTGCTAGATTACCGGGACTAGCGGGGGGGCCGGGGGAGCAGTTCTTC. It encodes CSARLPGLAGGPGEQFF.

The rearrangement links TRBV2 to TRBJ2-1, with D perhaps being TRBD1 or TRBD2 (6 bases each). Trimming cost V 2 bases and J 5 bases, with 13 bases left between them. The CDR3 is 15 residues long. CDR1 is SNHLY, CDR2 FYNNEI, per germline. This CDR3 reads CASSELGGLDNEQFF. The CDR3 nucleotides are TGTGCCAGCAGTGAACTGGGGGGCTTGGACAATGAGCAGTTCTTC.

This clonotype was seen a handful of times. The chain uses TRBV5-1 and TRBJ2-1; perhaps TRBD1 as D (6 bases). With 7 bases removed from V and 4 bases from J, the gap between germline ends came to 18 bases. The CDR3 contains 15 residues. The germline V gene has CDR1 SGHRS and CDR2 YFSETQ. CDR3 sequence reads: CASGPEDRLYNEQFF. CDR3 nucleotides: TGCGCCAGCGGGCCAGAGGACAGACTGTACAATGAGCAGTTCTTC.

The chain employs TRBV4-3 and TRBJ2-2; D unresolved. The V end lost 6 bases, the J end lost 4 bases, and 12 bases lay between the germline ends. The CDR3 is made up of 14 amino acids. Germline V lookup: CDR1 LGHNA, CDR2 YSLEER. CDR3 in amino acids: CASRDGSFTGELFF. CDR3 DNA sequence: TGCGCCAGCAGGGACGGCAGCTTCACCGGGGAGCTGTTTTTT.

The chain couples TRBV12-3 or TRBV12-4 to TRBJ2-5; D may be TRBD2 (5 bases). The CDR3 is 15 residues long. With 4 bases removed from V and 1 base from J, the gap between germline ends came to 13 bases. DNA for the CDR3: TGTGCCAGCAGTTCGCTGGGAGAGTTCCAAGAGACCCAGTACTTC. Its translation is CASSSLGEFQETQYF.

The chain has TRBV6-5 and TRBJ1-1; D not certain. Trimming cost V 0 bases and J 4 bases, with 15 bases left between them. The CDR3 is 16 amino acids. Germline CDR1 and CDR2: MNHEY and SVGAGI. CDR3 coding DNA: TGTGCCAGCAGTTACTCGAAGCGGGTATTCAGCACTGAAGCTTTCTTT. It yields the protein CASSYSKRVFSTEAFF.

The chain recombines TRBV4-1 with TRBJ2-3; no clear D. CDR1 is MGHRA and CDR2 is YSYEKL in the germline V gene. The CDR3 loop spans 14 amino acids. V lost 8 bases to trimming and J lost 2 bases, with 14 bases between them. For the CDR3, the DNA is TGCGCCAGCGCCTCGACCCAGCTCACAGATACGCAGTATTTT. It encodes CASASTQLTDTQYF.

The gene calls are TRBV3-1 and TRBJ2-6, with D unclear. Trimming removed 1 base at V and 0 bases at J, with 16 bases between. This CDR3 region has 19 residues. Per germline, CDR1 LGHDT and CDR2 YNNKEL (reference sequence). Here the CDR3 reads CASSQGFGMAGSGANVLTF. CDR3 nucleotide sequence: TGTGCCAGCAGCCAAGGATTCGGTATGGCAGGCTCTGGGGCCAACGTCCTGACTTTC.

This clonotype was counted a few times. The chain links TRBV5-1 to TRBJ2-3; D not certain. Trimming took off 0 bases at V and 3 bases at J, with 11 bases between the two ends. Germline CDR1 and CDR2: SGHRS and YFSETQ. This CDR3 has 15 amino acids. CDR3 coding DNA: TGCGCCAGCAGCTTGGATGTTGCACGGACAGATACGCAGTATTTT. Amino acids: CASSLDVARTDTQYF.

This clonotype was seen a handful of times. Here the CDR3 reads CSAPDLSGVYGYTF. CDR3 in DNA: TGCAGTGCTCCAGATCTCAGTGGTGTATATGGCTACACCTTC. The chain employs TRBV20-1 and TRBJ1-2; no reliable D call. CDR3 size: 14 residues. Germline loops: CDR1 DFQATT, CDR2 SNEGSKA (reference sequence). Trimming removed 5 bases at V and 5 bases at J, with 18 bases between.

This clonotype was found many times. The chain links TRBV29-1 to TRBJ1-1; D remains unclear. V shed 2 bases and J shed 8 bases, with 6 bases lying between them. Germline CDR1 reads SQVTM; CDR2 reads ANQGSEA. This CDR3 spans 10 amino acids. The CDR3: CSVERQEAFF. DNA of the CDR3: TGCAGCGTTGAAAGGCAGGAAGCTTTCTTT.

This clonotype was found many times. The chain combines TRBV6-2 or TRBV6-3 with TRBJ1-2; D perhaps matches TRBD1 (5 bases). The CDR3 totals 14 residues. From germline, CDR1 is MNHEY and CDR2 SVGEGT. Trimming pared 3 bases from V and 2 bases from J, leaving 10 bases between. The CDR3 protein is CASSYPQANYGYTF. DNA of the CDR3: TGTGCCAGCAGTTATCCACAGGCGAACTATGGCTACACCTTC.

This chain joins TRBV7-3 and TRBJ1-2; D gene ambiguous. V was pared by 5 bases and J by 8 bases, with 21 bases between. This CDR3 spans 15 amino acids. Germline V lookup: CDR1 SGHTA, CDR2 FQGTGA. The CDR3: CASSPLSGPATGYTF. The CDR3, as DNA: TGTGCCAGCAGCCCCCTGTCCGGGCCCGCCACCGGCTACACCTTC.

This rearrangement joins TRBV29-1 to TRBJ2-3, with unresolved D. Germline V gives CDR1 SQVTM, CDR2 ANQGSEA. V was cut by 4 bases and J by 0 bases, with 23 bases left in between. This CDR3 is 18 amino acids long. The CDR3 DNA sequence: TGCAGCGTTGCGGTCGAAGGGAAATACTTCCCTAGCACAGATACGCAGTATTTT. This translates into CSVAVEGKYFPSTDTQYF.

In this sample, this clonotype turned up a few times. The chain uses TRBV24-1 and TRBJ2-7, with D possibly matching TRBD2 (6 bases). The tail of the sequence fits TRBJ2-5 better, so the J call may be wrong. The CDR3 has 13 residues. Germline V gene lookup returns CDR1 KGHDR and CDR2 SFDVKD. The CDR3 loop reads CATRGPGSGTQYF. In nucleotides, the CDR3 is TGTGCCACCAGAGGCCCCGGTAGCGGGACCCAGTACTTC.

This rearrangement joins TRBV11-1 to TRBJ2-5, with D hard to call. Per germline, CDR1 SGHAT and CDR2 FQDESV (reference sequence). The CDR3 has 12 amino acids. Trimming pared 8 bases from V and 4 bases from J, leaving 11 bases between. The CDR3 DNA sequence: TGTGCCAGCTATGGTTTTGGAGAGACCCAGTACTTC. Translation gives CASYGFGETQYF.

The rearrangement joins TRBV20-1 to TRBJ1-6, with D possibly matching TRBD1 (6 bases). The CDR3 is made up of 14 amino acids. Germline V gene lookup returns CDR1 DFQATT and CDR2 SNEGSKA (reference sequence). Trimming stripped 6 bases from V and 9 bases from J, with 18 bases between. CDR3 sequence: CSAPGAGISSPLHF. The CDR3 DNA follows: TGCAGTGCCCCAGGGGCAGGGATAAGTTCACCCCTCCACTTT.

The chain employs TRBV25-1 and TRBJ1-2; D gene unclear. V was clipped by 1 base and J by 1 base, with 10 bases between them. The CDR3 runs 15 residues. CDR1 is MGHDK and CDR2 is SYGVNS in the germline V gene. CDR3 sequence: CASSEWQEGNYGYTF. The CDR3 coding sequence is TGTGCCAGCAGTGAATGGCAAGAGGGTAACTATGGCTACACCTTC.

The chain couples TRBV20-1 to TRBJ2-3; 8 bases map to TRBD2. The germline V gene has CDR1 DFQATT and CDR2 SNEGSKA (reference sequence). The CDR3 consists of 19 residues. The ends lost 0 bases at V and 0 bases at J; junction bases unmatched: 14. The CDR3 DNA is TGCAGTGCTAGAGATCTTAGCGGGATACGGGGACGTAGCACAGATACGCAGTATTTT. Protein sequence: CSARDLSGIRGRSTDTQYF.

The chain carries TRBV4-1 and TRBJ1-2; 8 nucleotides match TRBD1. Germline CDR1 is MGHRA and CDR2 is YSYEKL. With 4 bases clipped from V and 7 bases from J, the junction kept 11 bases outside the gene matches. The CDR3 spans 15 residues. The chain's CDR3 is CASSPLIPGGGGYTF. DNA of the CDR3: TGCGCCAGCAGCCCGCTGATCCCAGGGGGCGGTGGCTACACCTTC.

There are a few counts of this clonotype. This sequence joins TRBV6-6 and TRBJ2-1, with D tentatively TRBD2 (6 bases). Germline assignment: CDR1 MNHNY and CDR2 SVGAGI (reference sequence). Trimming removed 2 bases at V and 1 base at J, with 9 bases between. This CDR3 has 15 amino acids. The CDR3 sequence is CASSYARGSYNEQFF. The CDR3 DNA reads as TGTGCCAGCAGTTACGCGCGGGGATCCTACAATGAGCAGTTCTTC.